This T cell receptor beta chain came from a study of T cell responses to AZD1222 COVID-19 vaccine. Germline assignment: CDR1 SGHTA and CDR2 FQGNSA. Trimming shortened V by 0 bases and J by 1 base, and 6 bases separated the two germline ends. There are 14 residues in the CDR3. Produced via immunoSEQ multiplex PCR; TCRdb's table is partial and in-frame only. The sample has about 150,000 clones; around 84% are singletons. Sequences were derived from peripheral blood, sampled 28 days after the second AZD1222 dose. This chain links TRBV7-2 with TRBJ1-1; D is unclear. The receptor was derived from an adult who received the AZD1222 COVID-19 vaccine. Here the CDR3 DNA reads TGTGCCAGCAGCTTAGCGGGCTCGAACACTGAAGCTTTCTTT. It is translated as CASSLAGSNTEAFF.